Listed below are T cell receptor beta chains from one sample, sequenced in a study of blood T cell repertoires in COVID-19. The method was immunoSEQ multiplex PCR; TCRdb's version includes in-frame clones alone and lacks a portion of them. Of fewer than 100,000 clones in the sample, roughly 87% were seen once. The sample was peripheral blood. These receptors were taken from a woman older than 75 with acute or convalescent COVID-19. CDR3s include the opening cysteine and the closing phenylalanine or tryptophan. A D gene is named only where the DNA matches it firmly.

j_call d_call v_call cdr3_aa cdr3_nt
TRBJ1-5 TRBD1 TRBV7-9 CASSLSTGPNQPQHF TGTGCCAGCAGTTTGTCGACAGGGCCCAATCAGCCCCAGCATTTT
TRBJ2-3 TRBD2 TRBV2 CASNLGTSGADTQYF TGTGCCAGCAACCTGGGGACTAGCGGGGCAGATACGCAGTATTTT
TRBJ2-1 . TRBV7-3 CASSSFGTGLYNEQFF TGTGCCAGCAGCTCCTTCGGGACTGGTCTTTACAATGAGCAGTTCTTC
TRBJ2-1 TRBD2 TRBV6-6 CASRGLAGGPEQFF TGTGCCAGCAGAGGACTAGCGGGAGGGCCGGAGCAGTTCTTC
TRBJ2-5 TRBD1 TRBV18 CASSPSRGPQETQYF TGTGCCAGCTCTCCCTCCAGGGGGCCGCAAGAGACCCAGTACTTC
TRBJ1-2 . TRBV2 CASSEDRWQGGYTF TGTGCCAGCAGTGAAGACAGGTGGCAGGGTGGCTACACCTTC
TRBJ1-2 TRBD1 TRBV19 CASSMDRGGYGYTF TGTGCCAGTAGTATGGACAGGGGGGGCTATGGCTACACCTTC
TRBJ1-1 . TRBV6-1 CASSEFLGQSEAFF TGTGCCAGCAGTGAATTTCTGGGGCAGAGTGAAGCTTTCTTT
TRBJ2-3 TRBD2 TRBV7-8 CASSLRLAKGTDTQYF TGTGCCAGCAGCTTAAGACTAGCCAAAGGCACAGATACGCAGTATTTT
TRBJ2-7 TRBD1 TRBV30 CAWGNLDRGYEQYF TGTGCCTGGGGGAATCTAGACAGGGGCTACGAGCAGTACTTC
TRBJ2-1 TRBD2 TRBV2 CASGRLAGTYNEQFF TGTGCCAGCGGGCGACTAGCGGGAACCTACAATGAGCAGTTCTTC
TRBJ2-7 TRBD1 TRBV12-5 CASGLVGGQHSAEQYF TGTGCTAGTGGTTTGGTAGGGGGACAGCATTCGGCCGAGCAGTACTTC
TRBJ2-1 . TRBV24-1 CATSGTYNEQFF TGTGCCACCAGTGGGACTTACAATGAGCAGTTCTTC
TRBJ2-5 . TRBV18 CASSPSAQRQETQYF TGTGCCAGCTCACCCTCCGCTCAGCGCCAAGAGACCCAGTACTTC
TRBJ1-1 TRBD1 TRBV14 CASSLGQGTNTEAFF TGTGCCAGCAGCCTGGGACAGGGAACGAACACTGAAGCTTTCTTT
TRBJ1-2 . TRBV10-3 CATRDSMGYGYTF TGTGCCACCCGGGACTCCATGGGCTATGGCTACACCTTC
TRBJ1-2 TRBD1 TRBV6-5 CASSLTGAYYGYTF TGTGCCAGCAGCCTCACAGGGGCCTACTATGGCTACACCTTC
TRBJ1-6 TRBD1 TRBV2 CASMKTGGLESPLHF TGTGCCAGCATGAAGACAGGGGGCTTGGAATCACCCCTCCACTTT
TRBJ1-1 . TRBV6-1 CASSEPGMNTEAFF TGTGCCAGCAGTGAACCAGGGATGAACACTGAAGCTTTCTTT
TRBJ1-6 . TRBV5-5 CASSHGRGVISPLHF TGTGCCAGCAGCCATGGGAGGGGGGTTATTTCACCCCTCCACTTT
TRBJ2-7 . TRBV12-3/TRBV12-4 CASSLRGFEQYF TGTGCCAGCAGTTTAAGGGGTTTCGAGCAGTACTTC
TRBJ1-2 TRBD1 TRBV5-6 CASRLRRDSSYGYTF TGTGCCAGCAGGTTGAGAAGGGACAGCTCATATGGCTACACCTTC
TRBJ2-7 . TRBV6-6 CASTTGQFGEQYF TGTGCCAGCACAACCGGACAGTTTGGCGAGCAGTACTTC
TRBJ1-3 TRBD1 TRBV3-1/TRBV3-2 CASSQGQGAPGNTIYF TGTGCCAGCAGCCAGGGACAGGGGGCTCCTGGAAACACCATATATTTT
TRBJ2-1 . TRBV19 CASSIGLGVGGEQFF TGTGCCAGTAGTATAGGATTGGGGGTAGGGGGTGAGCAGTTCTTC